This T cell receptor beta chain was found in a study of T cells after posttransplantation cyclophosphamide. Treatment was busulfan-fludarabine conditioning, a marrow graft, and cyclophosphamide on days +3 and +4. Study-level findings and limits: Recipient CMV seropositivity and CMV reactivation strongly tracked TRB clonality. Later post-transplant blood repertoires were often dominated by donor CD8+ memory clones. Blood and skin or GI T cell repertoires showed limited TRB overlap.

Clones were sequenced by immunoSEQ multiplex PCR, and TCRdb holds only the in-frame ones, with some missing. This sample has more than 4,000 clones, with approximately 80% found just once. V gave up 4 bases and J gave up 5 bases, with 19 bases separating them. The CDR3 contains 15 residues. CDR1 and CDR2 (germline): SGDLS, YYNGEE. Comment on this clone: Its antigen is unknown.

Specimen: PBMCs, collected 29 days after a stem cell transplant with posttransplant cyclophosphamide. The source is a male patient in his fifties who received an allogeneic stem cell transplant from an unrelated donor, was CMV-positive, and had acute GVHD only. Among the T cells, some may be from the graft donor. The V call is TRBV9, the J call TRBJ2-7; tentative D call: TRBD2 (6 bases). DNA of the CDR3: TGTGCCAGCAGCCCTTCGGGACTCCGGTCAAACGAGCAGTACTTC. Translated, it gives CASSPSGLRSNEQYF. Filled out from reference TRBV9 and TRBJ2-7, the complete variable domain reads DSGVTQTPKHLITATGQRVTLRCSPRSGDLSVYWYQQSLDQGLQFLIQYYNGEERAKGNILERFSAQQFPDLHSELNLSSLELGDSALYFCASSPSGLRSNEQYFGPGTRLTVT.